This TCR beta chain was sequenced during a study of cytomegalovirus exposure and HLA in healthy donors. Findings of the study overall: One later analysis, an examination of the 100 to 150 validation repertoires, found that first-cohort TCR clusters tended to co-occur in them. Rarity characterized most TCR sequences, yet some public TCRs appeared in many donors. Reportedly, diagnosis of cytomegalovirus status by the classifier showed high specificity and sensitivity. The investigators catalogued 150 to 200 TCR beta chains as cytomegalovirus-associated.

Libraries were prepared by immunoSEQ multiplex PCR; TCRdb keeps only in-frame clonotypes and omits some of them. Seen here are approximately 140,000 clones, around 90% observed once, and the top ten hold approximately 7.5%. The CDR3 is 13 amino acids. The V end was cut by 3 bases, the J end by 8 bases, with 13 bases between. Germline V CDR1 and CDR2: MDHEN, SYDVKM. To note about this clone: Its antigen is unknown.

The sequence was obtained from a woman between 18 and 29 years old in good health and CMV-seropositive. The chain combines TRBV28 with TRBJ1-2; D is perhaps TRBD1 (5 bases). What was sequenced was PBMCs. The CDR3 nucleotides read TGTGCCAGCAGTTTGGACCAGGGAGGGGGCTACACCTTC. The encoded protein is CASSLDQGGGYTF.